Listed here is a single T cell receptor beta chain. Its antigen is currently unknown. This sample stems from a study of shared clonotypes between healthy human individuals. Study-wide findings and caveats: Rarefaction analysis demonstrated incomplete sorted-subset sequencing notwithstanding large depth.

This CDR3 spans 17 amino acids. Looked up from germline, CDR1 is SGHVS and CDR2 is FNYEAQ. V lost 5 bases, J lost 3 bases, and 19 bases lay in between. The authors ran the assay at deep level. In the original processing: ImmunoSEQ only sent back junction sequences with no quality scores, so filtering was done differently. TCRdb's copy holds only in-frame clones and misses some; the assay was immunoSEQ multiplex PCR. That table supplies the V and J calls and clone size; D and trimming were determined from the DNA. Here the sample spans some 1.5 million clones, roughly 98% being singletons. CD45RA+ naive and CD45RA-negative memory subsets were separated from CD4+ cells.

This TCR came from a man younger than 40 in good health. The sample was naive CD4+ T cells sorted from blood. As for subset: CD45RA+ positively selected. This rearrangement joins TRBV7-6 to TRBJ2-2, with D possibly matching TRBD2 (5 bases). The CDR3 region has the DNA TGTGCCAGCAGCACACCCGACTTACTGCGGGACACCGGGGAGCTGTTTTTT. Amino acid sequence: CASSTPDLLRDTGELFF. The full variable domain, its missing parts supplied by reference TRBV7-6 and TRBJ2-2, is GAGVSQSPRYKVTKRGQDVALRCDPISGHVSLYWYRQALGQGPEFLTYFNYEAQQDKSGLPNDRFSAERPEGSISTLTIQRTEQRDSAMYRCASSTPDLLRDTGELFFGEGSRLTVL.